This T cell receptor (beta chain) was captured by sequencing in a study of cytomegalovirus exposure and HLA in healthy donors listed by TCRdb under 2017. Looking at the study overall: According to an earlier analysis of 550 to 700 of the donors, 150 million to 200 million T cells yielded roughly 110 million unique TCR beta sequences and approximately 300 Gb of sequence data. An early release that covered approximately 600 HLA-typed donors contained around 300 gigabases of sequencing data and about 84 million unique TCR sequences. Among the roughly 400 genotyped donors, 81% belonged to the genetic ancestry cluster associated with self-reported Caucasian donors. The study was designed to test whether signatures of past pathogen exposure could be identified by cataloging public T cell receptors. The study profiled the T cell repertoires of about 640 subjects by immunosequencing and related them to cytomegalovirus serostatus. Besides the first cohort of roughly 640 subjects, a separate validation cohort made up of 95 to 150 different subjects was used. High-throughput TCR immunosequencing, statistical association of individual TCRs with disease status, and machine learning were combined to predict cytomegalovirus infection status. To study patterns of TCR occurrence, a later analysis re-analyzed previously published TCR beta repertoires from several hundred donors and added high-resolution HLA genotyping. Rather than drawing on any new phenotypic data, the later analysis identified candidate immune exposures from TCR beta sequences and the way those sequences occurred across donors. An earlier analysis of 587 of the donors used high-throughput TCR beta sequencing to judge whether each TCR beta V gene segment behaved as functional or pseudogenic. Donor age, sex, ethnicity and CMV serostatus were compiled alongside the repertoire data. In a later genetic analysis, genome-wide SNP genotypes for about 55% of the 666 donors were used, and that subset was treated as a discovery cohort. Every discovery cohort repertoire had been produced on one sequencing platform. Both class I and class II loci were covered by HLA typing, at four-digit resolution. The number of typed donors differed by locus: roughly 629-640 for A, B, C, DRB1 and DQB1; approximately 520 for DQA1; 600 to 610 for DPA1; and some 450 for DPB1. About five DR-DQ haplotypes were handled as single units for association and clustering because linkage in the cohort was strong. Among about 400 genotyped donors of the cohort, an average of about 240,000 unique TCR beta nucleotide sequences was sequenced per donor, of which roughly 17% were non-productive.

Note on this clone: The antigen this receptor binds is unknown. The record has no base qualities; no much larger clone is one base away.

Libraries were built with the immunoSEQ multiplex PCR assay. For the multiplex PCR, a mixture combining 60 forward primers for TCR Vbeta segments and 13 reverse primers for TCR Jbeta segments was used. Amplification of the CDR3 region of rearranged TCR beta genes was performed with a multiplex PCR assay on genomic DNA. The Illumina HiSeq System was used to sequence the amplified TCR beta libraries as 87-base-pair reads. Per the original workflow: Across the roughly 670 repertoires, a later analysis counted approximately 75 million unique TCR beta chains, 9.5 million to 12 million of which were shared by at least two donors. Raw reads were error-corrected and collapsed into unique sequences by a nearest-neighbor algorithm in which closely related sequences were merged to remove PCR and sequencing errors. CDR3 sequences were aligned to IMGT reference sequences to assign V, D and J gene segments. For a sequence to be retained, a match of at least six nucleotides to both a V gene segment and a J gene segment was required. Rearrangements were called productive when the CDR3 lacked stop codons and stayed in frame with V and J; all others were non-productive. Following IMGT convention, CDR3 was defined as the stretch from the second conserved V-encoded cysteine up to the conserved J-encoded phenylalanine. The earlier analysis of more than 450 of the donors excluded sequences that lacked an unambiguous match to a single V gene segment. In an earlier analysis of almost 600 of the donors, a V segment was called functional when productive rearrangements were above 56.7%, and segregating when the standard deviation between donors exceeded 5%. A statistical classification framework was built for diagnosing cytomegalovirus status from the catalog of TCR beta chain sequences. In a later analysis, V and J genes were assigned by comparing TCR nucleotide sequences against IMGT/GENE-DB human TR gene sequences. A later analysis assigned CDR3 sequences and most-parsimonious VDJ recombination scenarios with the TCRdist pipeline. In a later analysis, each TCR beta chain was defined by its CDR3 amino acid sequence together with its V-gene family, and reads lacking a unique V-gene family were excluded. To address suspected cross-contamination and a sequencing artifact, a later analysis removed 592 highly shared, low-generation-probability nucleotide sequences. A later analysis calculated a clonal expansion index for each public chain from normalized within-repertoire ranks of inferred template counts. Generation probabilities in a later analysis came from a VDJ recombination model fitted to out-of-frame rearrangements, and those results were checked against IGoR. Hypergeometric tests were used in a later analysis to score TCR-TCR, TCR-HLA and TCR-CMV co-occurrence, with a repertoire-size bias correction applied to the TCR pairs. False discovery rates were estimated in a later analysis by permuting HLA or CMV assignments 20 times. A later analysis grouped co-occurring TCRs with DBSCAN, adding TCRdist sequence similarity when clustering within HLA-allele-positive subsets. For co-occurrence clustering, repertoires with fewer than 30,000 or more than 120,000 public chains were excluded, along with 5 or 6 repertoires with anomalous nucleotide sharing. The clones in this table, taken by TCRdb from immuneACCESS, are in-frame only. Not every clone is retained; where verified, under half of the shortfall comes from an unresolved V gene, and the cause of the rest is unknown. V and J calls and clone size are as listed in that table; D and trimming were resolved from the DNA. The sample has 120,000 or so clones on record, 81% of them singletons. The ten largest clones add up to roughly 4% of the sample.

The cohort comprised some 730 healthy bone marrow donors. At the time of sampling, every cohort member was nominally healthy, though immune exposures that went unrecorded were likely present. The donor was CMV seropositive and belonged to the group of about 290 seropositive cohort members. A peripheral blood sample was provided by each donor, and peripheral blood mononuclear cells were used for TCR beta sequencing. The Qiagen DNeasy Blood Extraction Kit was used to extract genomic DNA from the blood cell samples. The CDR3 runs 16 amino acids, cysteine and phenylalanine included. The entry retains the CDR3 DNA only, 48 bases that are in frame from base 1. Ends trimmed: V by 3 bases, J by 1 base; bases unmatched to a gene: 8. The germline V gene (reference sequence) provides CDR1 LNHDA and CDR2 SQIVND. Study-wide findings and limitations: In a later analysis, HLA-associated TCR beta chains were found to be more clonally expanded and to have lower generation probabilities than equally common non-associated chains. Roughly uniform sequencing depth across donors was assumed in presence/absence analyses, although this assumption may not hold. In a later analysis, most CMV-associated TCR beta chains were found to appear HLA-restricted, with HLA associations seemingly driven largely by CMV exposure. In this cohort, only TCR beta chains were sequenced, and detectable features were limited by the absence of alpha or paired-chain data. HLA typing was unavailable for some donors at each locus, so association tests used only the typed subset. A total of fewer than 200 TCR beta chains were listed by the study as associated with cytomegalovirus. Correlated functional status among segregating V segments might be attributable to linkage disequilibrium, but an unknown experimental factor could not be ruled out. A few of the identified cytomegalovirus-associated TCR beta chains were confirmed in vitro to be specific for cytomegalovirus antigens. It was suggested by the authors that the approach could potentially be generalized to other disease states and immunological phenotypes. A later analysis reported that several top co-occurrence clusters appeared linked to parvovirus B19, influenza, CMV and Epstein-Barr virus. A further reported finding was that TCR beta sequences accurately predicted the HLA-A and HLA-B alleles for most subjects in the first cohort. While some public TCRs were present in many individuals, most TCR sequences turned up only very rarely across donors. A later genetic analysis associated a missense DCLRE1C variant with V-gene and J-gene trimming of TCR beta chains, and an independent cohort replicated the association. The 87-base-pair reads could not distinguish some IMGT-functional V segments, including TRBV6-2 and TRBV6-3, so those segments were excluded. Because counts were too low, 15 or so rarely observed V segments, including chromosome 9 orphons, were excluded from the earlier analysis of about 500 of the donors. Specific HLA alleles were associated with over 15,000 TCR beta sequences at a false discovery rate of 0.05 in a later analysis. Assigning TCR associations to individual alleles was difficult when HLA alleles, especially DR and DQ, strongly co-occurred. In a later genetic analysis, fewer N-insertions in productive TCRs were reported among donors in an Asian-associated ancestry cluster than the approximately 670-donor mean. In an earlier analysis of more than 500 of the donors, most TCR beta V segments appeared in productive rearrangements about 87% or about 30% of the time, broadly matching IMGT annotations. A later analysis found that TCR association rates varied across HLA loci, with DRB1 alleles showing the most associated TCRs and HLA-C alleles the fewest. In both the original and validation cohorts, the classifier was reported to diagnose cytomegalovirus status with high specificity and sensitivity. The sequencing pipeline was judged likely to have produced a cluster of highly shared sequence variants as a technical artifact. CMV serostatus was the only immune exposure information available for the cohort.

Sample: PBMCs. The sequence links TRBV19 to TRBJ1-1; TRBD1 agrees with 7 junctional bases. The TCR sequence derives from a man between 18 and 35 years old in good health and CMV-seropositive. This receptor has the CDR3 CASSMGSDRANTEAFF. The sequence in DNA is TGTGCCAGTAGTATGGGGTCCGACAGGGCGAACACTGAAGCTTTCTTT. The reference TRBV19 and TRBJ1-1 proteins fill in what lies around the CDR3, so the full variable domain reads DGGITQSPKYLFRKEGQNVTLSCEQNLNHDAMYWYRQDPGQGLRLIYYSQIVNDFQKGDIAEGYSVSREKKESFPLTVTSAQKNPTAFYLCASSMGSDRANTEAFFGQGTRLTVV.